This TCR beta chain derives from a study of siplizumab effects on memory and regulatory T cells. Approximately 93,000 TCR templates per sample were assayed. This table comes from immunoSEQ multiplex PCR, and its TCRdb copy is limited to in-frame clones, with some not included. Here the sample spans 90,000 to 130,000 clones, over 85% being singletons. Overall study findings and caveats: No naive or memory phenotype could be assigned to roughly 75-96% of proliferating clones. Apparently more diverse than memory cells, naive T cells also seemed major alloresponse contributors. Proliferating Tregs in siplizumab cultures were never verified as suppressive.

A note on this clone: The antigen is not known.

Germline CDR1 reads SGHRS; CDR2 reads YFSETQ. V lost 2 bases to trimming and J lost 2 bases, with 15 bases between them. This CDR3 spans 16 amino acids. The chain links TRBV5-1 to TRBJ2-3, with D unresolved. Sequenced: CD4+ T cells sorted from blood. This TCR was sampled from a human donor in good health. The DNA for the CDR3 is TGCGCCAGCAGCTTAGGGCGATGGCCTAACACAGATACGCAGTATTTT. It specifies CASSLGRWPNTDTQYF.